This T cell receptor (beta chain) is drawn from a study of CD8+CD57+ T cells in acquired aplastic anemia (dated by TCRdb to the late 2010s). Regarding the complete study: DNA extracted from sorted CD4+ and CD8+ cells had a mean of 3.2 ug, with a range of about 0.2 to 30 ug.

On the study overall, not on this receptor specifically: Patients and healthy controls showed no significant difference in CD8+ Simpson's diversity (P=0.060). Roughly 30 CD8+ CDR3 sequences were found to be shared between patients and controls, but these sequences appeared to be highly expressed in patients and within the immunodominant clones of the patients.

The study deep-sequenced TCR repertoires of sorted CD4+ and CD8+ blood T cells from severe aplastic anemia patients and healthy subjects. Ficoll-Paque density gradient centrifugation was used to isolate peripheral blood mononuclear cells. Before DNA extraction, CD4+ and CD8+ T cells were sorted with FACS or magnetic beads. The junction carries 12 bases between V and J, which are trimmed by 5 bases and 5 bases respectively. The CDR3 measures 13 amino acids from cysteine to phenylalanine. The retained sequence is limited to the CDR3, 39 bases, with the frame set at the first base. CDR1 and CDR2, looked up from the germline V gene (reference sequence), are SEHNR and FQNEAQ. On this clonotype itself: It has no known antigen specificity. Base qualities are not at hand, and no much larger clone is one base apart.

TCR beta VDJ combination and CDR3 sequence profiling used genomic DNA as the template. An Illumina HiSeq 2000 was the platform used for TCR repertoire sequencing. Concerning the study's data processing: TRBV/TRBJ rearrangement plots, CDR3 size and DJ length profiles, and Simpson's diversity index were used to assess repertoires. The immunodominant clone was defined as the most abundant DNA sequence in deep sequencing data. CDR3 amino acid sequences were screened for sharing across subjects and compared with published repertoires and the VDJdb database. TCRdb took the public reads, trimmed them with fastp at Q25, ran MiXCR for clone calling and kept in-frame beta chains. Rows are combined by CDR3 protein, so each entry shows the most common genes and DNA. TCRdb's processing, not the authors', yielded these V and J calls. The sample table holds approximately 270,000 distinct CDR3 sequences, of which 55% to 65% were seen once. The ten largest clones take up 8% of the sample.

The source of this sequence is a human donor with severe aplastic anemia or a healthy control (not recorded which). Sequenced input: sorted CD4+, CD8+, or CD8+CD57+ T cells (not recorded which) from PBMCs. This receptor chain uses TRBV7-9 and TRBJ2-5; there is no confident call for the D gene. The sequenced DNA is TGTGCCAGCAGCCCAAGAGGCCCGGAGACCCAGTACTTC. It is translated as CASSPRGPETQYF. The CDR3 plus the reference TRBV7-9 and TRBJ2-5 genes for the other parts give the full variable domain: DTGVSQNPRHKITKRGQNVTFRCDPISEHNRLYWYRQTLGQGPEFLTYFQNEAQLEKSRLLSDRFSAERPKGSFSTLEIQRTEQGDSAMYLCASSPRGPETQYFGPGTRLLVL.